These 24 T cell receptor beta chains came from one sample sequenced in a study of early T cells in non-severe SARS-CoV-2 infection. Via MiXCR, TCRdb re-called the 5' RACE reads, giving one row per CDR3 protein. The profile shows 45,000 to 55,000 distinct CDR3 sequences, around 10% of them singletons. The specimen sequenced was whole blood. The receptor source for this set is an adult who was a healthcare worker with PCR-confirmed SARS-CoV-2 infection or an uninfected control (not recorded which).

This chain links TRBV7-9 with TRBJ2-7; the D is unclear. V shed 0 bases and J shed 4 bases, with 7 bases lying between them. Germline V gives CDR1 SEHNR, CDR2 FQNEAQ (reference sequence). CDR3 length: 13 amino acids. The CDR3 loop is CASSLATDYEQYF. The CDR3 nucleotides read TGTGCCAGCAGCTTAGCTACAGATTACGAGCAGTACTTC. The variable domain in full, completed from reference TRBV7-9 and TRBJ2-7, reads DTGVSQNPRHKITKRGQNVTFRCDPISEHNRLYWYRQTLGQGPEFLTYFQNEAQLEKSRLLSDRFSAERPKGSFSTLEIQRTEQGDSAMYLCASSLATDYEQYFGPGTRLTVT.

V gene TRBV6-5 combines with J gene TRBJ1-4; unclear D gene. The CDR3 sequence is 13 residues long. The V end lost 6 bases, the J end lost 1 base, and 6 bases lay between the germline ends. Germline V gives CDR1 MNHEY, CDR2 SVGAGI. The DNA of the CDR3 is TGTGCCAGCAGGTGGATAACTAATGAAAAACTGTTTTTT. As protein: CASRWITNEKLFF.

This clonotype was recorded at least ten times. This chain uses TRBV6-4 with TRBJ1-5, with 9 bases fitting TRBD1. V lost 4 bases and J lost 4; bases outside the gene matches: 2. The CDR3 has 14 amino acids. Germline CDR1 and CDR2: MRHNA and SNTAGT. CDR3 region: CASSGGQGNQPQHF. In DNA, the CDR3 is TGTGCCAGCAGTGGAGGACAGGGGAATCAGCCCCAGCATTTT.

The chain uses TRBV20-1 and TRBJ2-3; D may be TRBD2 (5 bases). CDR1 is DFQATT, CDR2 SNEGSKA, per germline (reference sequence). Trimming took off 3 bases at V and 3 bases at J, with 13 bases between the two ends. The CDR3 runs to 14 residues. CDR3 region: CSASWLGGTDTQYF. In DNA form, the CDR3 reads TGCAGTGCTAGCTGGCTAGGCGGGACAGATACGCAGTATTTT.

The table lists this clonotype with many counts. V usage is TRBV5-4 and J usage is TRBJ2-7; TRBD2 might be the D (6 bases). The CDR3 has 14 amino acids. Looked up from germline, CDR1 is SGHNT and CDR2 is YYREEE (reference sequence). The V end was cut by 0 bases, the J end by 6 bases, with 13 bases between. CDR3: CASSLGTGLSEQYF. CDR3 nucleotide sequence: TGTGCCAGCAGCTTGGGGACGGGACTCTCCGAGCAGTACTTC.

This clonotype has only a few counts. The chain recombines TRBV28 with TRBJ1-1; TRBD1 aligns across 7 bases. Per the germline V gene, CDR1 is MDHEN and CDR2 is SYDVKM. The CDR3 runs 14 residues. Trimming took 5 bases from V and 10 from J; bases not matched to a gene: 13. The CDR3 region is CASSLQGGRDRAFF. CDR3 nucleotide sequence: TGTGCCAGCAGTCTCCAGGGGGGTCGGGATAGAGCTTTCTTT.

The V call is TRBV5-1, the J call TRBJ1-1; D remains unclear. Trimming removed 3 bases from V and 4 bases from J, with 16 bases in between. In germline, CDR1 is SGHRS, CDR2 YFSETQ. The CDR3 spans 15 residues. The CDR3 loop reads CASSSTAYRGTEAFF. The CDR3 nucleotides are TGCGCCAGCAGCTCCACAGCCTACCGGGGCACTGAAGCTTTCTTT.

In its sample, this clonotype was seen a few times. This sequence joins TRBV20-1 and TRBJ2-5; unclear D gene. CDR3 size: 14 residues. The V end was cut by 0 bases, the J end by 4 bases, with 12 bases between. The germline CDR1 and CDR2 sequences are DFQATT and SNEGSKA (reference sequence). CDR3 protein: CSARDIRSSETQYF. The CDR3 coding sequence is TGCAGTGCTAGAGATATAAGAAGTTCAGAGACCCAGTACTTC.

Only a few counts were recorded for this clonotype. This sequence joins TRBV7-8 and TRBJ2-5; TRBD1 aligns across 9 bases. J lost 5 bases, V lost 6 bases, and 7 bases had no gene match. This CDR3 is 14 amino acids long. The germline gives CDR1 SGHVS, CDR2 FQNEAQ. In DNA, the CDR3 is TGTGCCAGCAGGATACAGGGGGCTGGGGAGACCCAGTACTTC. Protein: CASRIQGAGETQYF.

In its sample, this clonotype was seen many times. The CDR3 DNA sequence: TGTGCCAGCAGTTTGGGGTACCACACCGGGGAGCTGTTTTTT. This encodes CASSLGYHTGELFF. V gene TRBV12-3 or TRBV12-4 combines with J gene TRBJ2-2, with D unresolved. The length of the CDR3 is 14 residues. V lost 3 bases and J lost 3, with 8 bases in between.

The chain has TRBV6-1 and TRBJ2-1; 8 nucleotides match TRBD1. CDR1 and CDR2 (germline): MNHNS, SASEGT. The CDR3 extends over 14 amino acids. After removal of 11 bases from V and 0 bases from J, the junction contained 6 bases not matched to a gene. The CDR3 nucleotides read TGTGCCTCACAGGGGGTCTTCTCCTACAATGAGCAGTTCTTC. Protein sequence: CASQGVFSYNEQFF.

This clonotype was detected many times. This chain joins TRBV5-1 and TRBJ2-7, with a tentative D call TRBD1 (5 bases). The ends were cut back, 3 bases at V and 0 bases at J, with 10 bases in the middle. The CDR3 runs 14 residues. CDR1 and CDR2 from the germline V gene are SGHRS and YFSETQ. CDR3 nucleotide sequence: TGCGCCAGCAGCTCCAGGGTAAACTCCTACGAGCAGTACTTC. It encodes CASSSRVNSYEQYF.

The chain's CDR3 is CSVGWAEAFF. The DNA for the CDR3 is TGCAGCGTTGGGTGGGCTGAAGCTTTCTTT. The gene calls are TRBV29-1 and TRBJ1-1; no firm D call. Germline CDR1 and CDR2: SQVTM and ANQGSEA. This CDR3 is 10 amino acids long. Trimming shortened V by 4 bases and J by 6 bases, and 6 bases separated the two germline ends.

This clonotype turned up a few times. The gene calls are TRBV7-2 and TRBJ1-3, with D possibly matching TRBD1 (5 bases). V was shortened by 2 bases and J by 6 bases, with 17 bases between the two germline ends. This CDR3 has 16 amino acids. CDR1 is SGHTA and CDR2 is FQGNSA in the germline V gene. CDR3 in amino acids: CASSLNLGAGLNTIYF. The DNA of the CDR3 is TGTGCCAGCAGCTTAAATCTCGGGGCAGGTCTAAACACCATATATTTT.

This clonotype came up many times. The genes are TRBV5-1 and TRBJ2-2; TRBD2 might be the D (6 bases). CDR3 length equals 16 residues. V was clipped by 4 bases and J by 2 bases, with 15 bases between them. CDR1 is SGHRS, CDR2 YFSETQ, per germline. The CDR3 reads CASSLFGGINTGELFF. In DNA form, the CDR3 reads TGCGCCAGCAGCCTCTTTGGGGGGATCAACACCGGGGAGCTGTTTTTT.

This clonotype was detected ten times or more. The chain is built from TRBV28 and TRBJ2-7; no clear D. This CDR3 has 14 residues. Germline CDR1 reads MDHEN; CDR2 reads SYDVKM. V was clipped by 0 bases and J by 0 bases, with 6 bases between them. The CDR3 bases are TGTGCCAGCAGTTTATGGGCGTCCTCCTACGAGCAGTACTTC. Translation gives CASSLWASSYEQYF.

In this sample, this clonotype turned up many times. J is TRBJ2-2 and V is TRBV30, with D maybe TRBD2 (6 bases). V was trimmed by 3 bases and J by 3 bases, leaving 8 bases between them. Germline V gene sequence: CDR1 GTSNPN, CDR2 SVGIG (reference sequence). The CDR3 consists of 13 residues. Here the CDR3 reads CAWRLAYTGELFF. The CDR3 bases are TGTGCCTGGAGACTAGCTTACACCGGGGAGCTGTTTTTT.

This clonotype was detected ten times or more. The J gene is TRBJ1-1, the V gene TRBV12-3 or TRBV12-4; D not resolved. Deletions cut 3 bases from V and 1 base from J, with 6 bases between. This CDR3 has 13 amino acids. The CDR3: CASSLGKNTEAFF. The CDR3 DNA follows: TGTGCCAGCAGTTTGGGCAAGAACACTGAAGCTTTCTTT.

The chain joins TRBV27 to TRBJ1-6; the D is unclear. The CDR3 is 15 amino acids. Trimming left V 5 bases short and J 1 base short, with 9 bases between. Germline lookup yields CDR1 MNHEY and CDR2 SMNVEV (reference sequence). CDR3 coding DNA: TGTGCCAGCAGTGTGGGGAGTTCCTATAATTCACCCCTCCACTTT. This encodes CASSVGSSYNSPLHF.

V gene TRBV30 combines with J gene TRBJ2-3, with D uncertain. The CDR3 sequence is 11 residues long. Trimming removed 1 base at V and 5 bases at J, with 4 bases between. Per the germline V gene, CDR1 is GTSNPN and CDR2 is SVGIG (reference sequence). DNA of the CDR3: TGTGCCTGGAGTGGGGGAGATACGCAGTATTTT. It codes for CAWSGGDTQYF. Full variable domain (outside the CDR3, taken from reference TRBV30 and TRBJ2-3): SQTIHQWPATLVQPVGSPLSLECTVEGTSNPNLYWYRQAAGRGLQLLFYSVGIGQISSEVPQNLSASRPQDRQFILSSKKLLLSDSGFYLCAWSGGDTQYFGPGTRLTVL.

This clonotype was detected a few times. The rearrangement links TRBV29-1 to TRBJ2-7, with D maybe TRBD2 (6 bases). V was pared by 1 base and J by 1 base, with 14 bases between. Germline lookup yields CDR1 SQVTM and CDR2 ANQGSEA. The CDR3 contains 15 residues. The CDR3: CSVEVDSGWSYEQYF. For the CDR3, the DNA is TGCAGCGTTGAAGTCGACAGCGGGTGGTCCTACGAGCAGTACTTC.

V usage is TRBV12-3 or TRBV12-4 and J usage is TRBJ2-7; 7 positions agree with TRBD2. The CDR3 has 13 residues. The trim removed 6 bases at V and 2 bases at J, leaving 4 bases unmatched. The CDR3 loop reads CASSFRGAYEQYF. CDR3 DNA: TGTGCCAGCAGCTTCCGGGGGGCCTACGAGCAGTACTTC.

A few counts support this clonotype. The rearrangement links TRBV6-5 to TRBJ2-2; D remains unclear. This CDR3 has 12 residues. The V gene's germline CDR1 is MNHEY and CDR2 SVGAGI. Trimming removed 6 bases at V and 7 bases at J, with 9 bases between. The CDR3 sequence is CASRSPGGELFF. The CDR3 nucleotides read TGTGCCAGCAGGTCCCCGGGCGGGGAGCTGTTTTTT.

The chain is built from TRBV2 and TRBJ1-1; tentatively, D is TRBD1 (6 bases). The V end lost 5 bases, the J end lost 6 bases, and 16 bases lay between the germline ends. Per the germline V gene, CDR1 is SNHLY and CDR2 is FYNNEI. The CDR3 is 14 amino acids. CDR3 loop: CASSLAGQFSEAFF. CDR3 DNA: TGTGCCAGCAGTCTTGCTGGACAGTTTTCTGAAGCTTTCTTT.